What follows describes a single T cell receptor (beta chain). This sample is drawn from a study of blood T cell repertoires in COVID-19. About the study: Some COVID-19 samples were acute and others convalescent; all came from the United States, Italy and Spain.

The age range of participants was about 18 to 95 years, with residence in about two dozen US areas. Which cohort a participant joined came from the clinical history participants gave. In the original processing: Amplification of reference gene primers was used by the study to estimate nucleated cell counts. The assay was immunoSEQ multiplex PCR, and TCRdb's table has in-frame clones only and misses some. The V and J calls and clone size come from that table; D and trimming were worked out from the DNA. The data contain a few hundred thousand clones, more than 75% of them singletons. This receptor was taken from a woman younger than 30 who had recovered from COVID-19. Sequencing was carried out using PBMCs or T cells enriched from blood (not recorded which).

The CDR3 region has the DNA TGTGCCAGCGACGGGGGAAACACCATATATTTT. Translating gives CASDGGNTIYF. The rearrangement uses TRBV25-1 and TRBJ1-3; no definite D call. This CDR3 contains 11 residues. Trimming took 8 bases from V and 4 from J, leaving 6 bases between them. The germline V gene has CDR1 MGHDK and CDR2 SYGVNS.